These T cell receptor beta chains were read from a single sample in a study of post-analysis software for immune sequencing data. TCRdb processed the PCR reads anew with MiXCR; each CDR3 protein has one entry. The sample holds 650,000 to 850,000 distinct CDR3 sequences; roughly 46% are singletons and the top ten take 4% to 5%. Sequenced: blood. These receptors all stem from a girl aged 10-17 years with multiple sclerosis. Each CDR3 is given with its conserved first and last residue.

V,J,CDR3
TRBV7-6,TRBJ2-3,CASSLGGGTSTDTQYF
TRBV20-1,TRBJ2-7,CSASGGRTKPYEQYF
TRBV12-3/TRBV12-4,TRBJ2-3,CASSQRTGPDTQYF
TRBV5-1,TRBJ2-7,CASSPKQGPSYEQYF
TRBV7-3,TRBJ2-3,CASSLLAGPGAGTDTQYF
TRBV20-1,TRBJ2-6,CSARDPSSGANVLTF
TRBV10-3,TRBJ2-6,CAISGWATVSGANVLTF
TRBV6-6,TRBJ2-1,CASSYSVGGTRGNEQFF
TRBV7-6,TRBJ2-1,CASSLVAGESNNEQFF
TRBV7-2,TRBJ2-7,CASSLIGTSYEQYF
TRBV29-1,TRBJ2-1,CSVLVLDAYEQFF
TRBV5-6,TRBJ2-5,CASSLAAGDKTQYF
TRBV6-5,TRBJ2-5,CASTPSPQETQYF
TRBV7-9,TRBJ2-5,CANSPYGAGGHMLETQYF
TRBV4-3,TRBJ2-1,CASSQETSGSNEQFF
TRBV6-1,TRBJ1-1,CASSFTNTEAFF
TRBV29-1,TRBJ2-7,CSVQTVVSYEQYF
TRBV4-3,TRBJ2-1,CASSPAGLSLNEQFF
TRBV6-5,TRBJ2-3,CASSLFPGLHTDTQYF
TRBV27,TRBJ1-2,CASSFRRGSNYGYTF
TRBV7-2,TRBJ2-2,CASSPQAGLTGELFF
TRBV6-5,TRBJ2-5,CASSYLPTDTFQETQYF